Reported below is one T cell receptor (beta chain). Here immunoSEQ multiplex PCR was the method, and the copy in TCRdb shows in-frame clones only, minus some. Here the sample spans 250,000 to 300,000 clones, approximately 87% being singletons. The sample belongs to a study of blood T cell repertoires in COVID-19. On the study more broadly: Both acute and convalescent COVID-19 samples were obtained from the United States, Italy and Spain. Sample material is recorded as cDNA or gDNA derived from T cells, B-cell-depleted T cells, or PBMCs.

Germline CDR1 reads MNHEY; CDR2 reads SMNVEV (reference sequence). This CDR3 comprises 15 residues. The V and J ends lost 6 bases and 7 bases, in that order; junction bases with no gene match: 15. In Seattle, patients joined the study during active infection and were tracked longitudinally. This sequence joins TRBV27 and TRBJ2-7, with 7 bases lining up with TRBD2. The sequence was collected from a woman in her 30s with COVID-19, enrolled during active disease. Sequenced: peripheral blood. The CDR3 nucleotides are TGTGCCAGCAGCACCCGGGGGGATTCCTACGATGAGCAGTACTTC. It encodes CASSTRGDSYDEQYF.